This TCR beta chain derives from a study of CD8 T cells in ankylosing spondylitis. Points from the study as a whole: Seemingly distinctive of ankylosing spondylitis blood was a TCR beta motif formed by eight highly homologous variants. Some of these motif variants have turned up before, in reports on reactive arthritis synovial fluid and blood. Reportedly, matched ankylosing spondylitis synovial fluid was significantly enriched for disease-linked clones.

With 7 bases removed from V and 7 bases from J, the gap between germline ends came to 19 bases. The CDR3 is made up of 14 amino acids. Germline V CDR1 and CDR2: MDHEN, SYDVKM. Quantitative 5'-RACE with molecular barcodes generated TCR beta libraries. One entry per CDR3 protein results from TCRdb running MiXCR on the 5' RACE reads. The sample contains some 130,000 distinct CDR3 sequences, under 20% of which appear only once. A word on this clonotype: What it binds is unknown.

The TCR comes from a male donor with ankylosing spondylitis. The gene calls are TRBV28 and TRBJ1-2; no definite D call. Sequenced input: blood, either unsorted or a sorted T cell fraction (not recorded which). CDR3: CASNEPRLRGGYTF. The CDR3 coding sequence is TGTGCCAGCAACGAACCTCGTCTAAGAGGTGGCTACACCTTC.